What follows are 20 T cell receptor beta chains derived from one specimen sequenced in a study of cytomegalovirus exposure and HLA in healthy donors. The PCR employed 60 Vbeta primers together with 13 Jbeta primers. This table comes from immunoSEQ multiplex PCR, and its TCRdb copy is limited to in-frame clones, with some not included. The profile covers about 220,000 clones, with 76% appearing a single time and about 0.63% taken by the ten largest. Material for sequencing was PBMCs. These receptors all come from a man aged 18 to 30 in good health and CMV-seronegative.

This clone occurred once. The chain couples TRBV2 to TRBJ2-7; tentative D call: TRBD1 (5 bases). The length of the CDR3 is 15 residues. V was cut by 6 bases and J by 0 bases, with 15 bases left in between. Germline V gene sequence: CDR1 SNHLY, CDR2 FYNNEI. The CDR3 reads CASSLDRYSSYEQYF. Written as DNA, the CDR3 is TGTGCCAGCAGCCTAGACAGATATAGCTCCTACGAGCAGTACTTC.

The gene calls are TRBV15 and TRBJ1-6, with TRBD1 matching over 10 bases. The CDR3 has 15 residues. J was trimmed by 8 bases and V by 5 bases; bases with no gene match: 6. Germline V gene sequence: CDR1 LNHNV, CDR2 YYDKDF (reference sequence). The CDR3 nucleotides read TGTGCCACCAGCGTAAGACAGGGGGCTTATTCACCCCTCCACTTT. Translating it yields CATSVRQGAYSPLHF.

The gene calls are TRBV7-8 and TRBJ1-3; tentative D call: TRBD1 (5 bases). Trimming took 2 bases from V and 1 from J, leaving 9 bases between them. This CDR3 is built from 15 residues. Germline CDR1 reads SGHVS; CDR2 reads FQNEAQ. CDR3 bases: TGTGCCAGCAGCTTACAGGGCTTTTCTGGAAACACCATATATTTT. This gives the protein CASSLQGFSGNTIYF.

The chain couples TRBV5-4 to TRBJ2-2, with 7 bases matching TRBD2. Trimming removed 2 bases from V and 1 base from J; junction bases left unmatched: 2. Looked up from germline, CDR1 is SGHNT and CDR2 is YYREEE (reference sequence). The CDR3 sequence is 15 residues long. The CDR3 nucleotides are TGTGCCAGCAGCTTTTGGGGGGGGAACACCGGGGAGCTGTTTTTT. Translated, it gives CASSFWGGNTGELFF. The entire variable domain, with the rest obtained from reference TRBV5-4 and TRBJ2-2, is as follows: ETGVTQSPTHLIKTRGQQVTLRCSSQSGHNTVSWYQQALGQGPQFIFQYYREEENGRGNFPPRFSGLQFPNYSSELNVNALELDDSALYLCASSFWGGNTGELFFGEGSRLTVL.

The chain combines TRBV6-1 with TRBJ2-1; D may be TRBD2 (6 bases). V lost 0 bases and J 2 bases, leaving 11 bases between the germline ends. Germline CDR1 is MNHNS and CDR2 is SASEGT. This CDR3 has 16 amino acids. The chain's CDR3 is CASSEAGGSTYNEQFF. CDR3 nucleotide sequence: TGTGCCAGCAGTGAAGCCGGGGGAAGTACCTACAATGAGCAGTTCTTC.

The chain links TRBV30 to TRBJ1-2; the D gene is possibly TRBD1 (5 bases). The germline V gene encodes CDR1 GTSNPN and CDR2 SVGIG (reference sequence). This CDR3 comprises 13 residues. V was shortened by 6 bases and J by 6 bases, with 17 bases between the two germline ends. The CDR3 is CACSGGYGDGYTF. The CDR3 bases are TGTGCCTGCTCGGGGGGTTATGGCGATGGCTACACCTTC. Full variable domain (missing parts from reference TRBV30 and TRBJ1-2): SQTIHQWPATLVQPVGSPLSLECTVEGTSNPNLYWYRQAAGRGLQLLFYSVGIGQISSEVPQNLSASRPQDRQFILSSKKLLLSDSGFYLCACSGGYGDGYTFGSGTRLTVV.

The chain is built from TRBV9 and TRBJ1-6, with TRBD1 identical over 8 bases. With 4 bases clipped from V and 1 base from J, the junction kept 7 bases outside the gene matches. The CDR3 length is 17 residues. Germline assignment: CDR1 SGDLS and CDR2 YYNGEE. The chain's CDR3 is CASSPRTGLSYNSPLHF. The CDR3 nucleotides read TGTGCCAGCAGCCCAAGGACAGGGCTTTCCTATAATTCACCCCTCCACTTT.

The J gene is TRBJ2-1, the V gene TRBV7-3, with a tentative D call TRBD2 (6 bases). The CDR3 is made up of 15 amino acids. The V and J ends lost 3 bases and 6 bases respectively, with 15 bases between them. Germline loops: CDR1 SGHTA, CDR2 FQGTGA. Written as DNA, the CDR3 is TGTGCCAGCAGCTTCGGCGGGACCCGTCCCAATGAGCAGTTCTTC. As protein: CASSFGGTRPNEQFF. Full variable domain (outside the CDR3, taken from reference TRBV7-3 and TRBJ2-1): GAGVSQTPSNKVTEKGKYVELRCDPISGHTALYWYRQSLGQGPEFLIYFQGTGAADDSGLPNDRFFAVRPEGSVSTLKIQRTERGDSAVYLCASSFGGTRPNEQFFGPGTRLTVL.

This sequence joins TRBV9 and TRBJ2-1, with D perhaps TRBD2 (6 bases). CDR3 length: 14 residues. Germline V gene sequence: CDR1 SGDLS, CDR2 YYNGEE. V lost 7 bases and J 5 bases, leaving 16 bases between the germline ends. The chain's CDR3 is CASAGTLPNNEQFF. For the CDR3, the DNA is TGTGCCAGCGCAGGGACTTTGCCGAACAATGAGCAGTTCTTC.

CDR3 nucleotide sequence: TGTGCCAGCAGCTTAGCTCCAGGGACTAAAGAGACCCAGTACTTC. Protein sequence: CASSLAPGTKETQYF. The genes are TRBV7-9 and TRBJ2-5, with 7 bases identical to TRBD2. The CDR3 spans 15 residues. V dropped 0 bases and J dropped 3; count of bases not matched to a gene: 4. Germline CDR1 and CDR2: SEHNR and FQNEAQ (reference sequence). The full variable domain, completed using reference TRBV7-9 and TRBJ2-5, is DTGVSQNPRHKITKRGQNVTFRCDPISEHNRLYWYRQTLGQGPEFLTYFQNEAQLEKSRLLSDRFSAERPKGSFSTLEIQRTEQGDSAMYLCASSLAPGTKETQYFGPGTRLLVL.

The J gene is TRBJ2-1, the V gene TRBV28, with 7 nucleotides matching TRBD2. Germline values: CDR1 MDHEN, CDR2 SYDVKM. The junction had 8 bases not matched to a gene; V was cut back by 6 bases and J by 9 bases. The CDR3 consists of 13 residues. CDR3 sequence reads: CASSPTSVGEQFF. The CDR3 DNA reads TGTGCCAGCAGCCCCACTAGCGTTGGTGAGCAGTTCTTC.

V is TRBV7-9 and J is TRBJ2-1; 7 bases align to TRBD2. V lost 2 bases to trimming and J lost 3 bases; unmatched junction nucleotides: 1. CDR1 and CDR2 from the germline V gene are SEHNR and FQNEAQ (reference sequence). There are 14 residues in the CDR3. The CDR3 region has the DNA TGTGCCAGCAGCTTAAGCGGGAACTACAATGAGCAGTTCTTC. This gives the protein CASSLSGNYNEQFF.

The chain is built from TRBV25-1 and TRBJ2-7; D ambiguous. This CDR3 contains 11 residues. Trimming removed 4 bases at V and 5 bases at J, with 6 bases between. CDR1 is MGHDK, CDR2 SYGVNS, per germline. CDR3 region: CASSGAHEQYF. As DNA, the CDR3 is TGTGCCAGCAGTGGGGCCCACGAGCAGTACTTC.

This chain connects TRBV4-1 to TRBJ2-7, with a tentative D call TRBD2 (6 bases). Trimming removed 0 bases from V and 4 bases from J, with 13 bases in between. In germline, CDR1 is MGHRA, CDR2 YSYEKL. The CDR3 spans 15 residues. This CDR3 is CASSQEPGVLYEQYF. DNA of the CDR3: TGCGCCAGCAGCCAAGAACCGGGAGTACTTTACGAGCAGTACTTC.

This clone occurred a few times. The chain combines TRBV9 with TRBJ2-5; 13 nucleotides line up with TRBD2. The assigned J gene may be wrong: the sequence end matches TRBJ2-7 better. The length of the CDR3 is 15 residues. Germline lookup yields CDR1 SGDLS and CDR2 YYNGEE. The CDR3 bases are TGTGCCAGCAGCGCCGGGACTAGCGGGACCTACGAGCAGTACTTC. Residues: CASSAGTSGTYEQYF.

This chain connects TRBV5-4 to TRBJ2-1; 10 nucleotides line up with TRBD2. CDR3 length: 17 amino acids. Germline loops: CDR1 SGHNT, CDR2 YYREEE (reference sequence). The V gene end was trimmed by 2 bases and the J gene end by 1 base; junction bases not matched to a gene: 6. This chain's CDR3 is CASSFGTSAQSYNEQFF. Here the CDR3 DNA reads TGTGCCAGCAGCTTCGGGACTAGCGCTCAATCCTACAATGAGCAGTTCTTC.

The rearrangement uses TRBV6-1 and TRBJ2-1; TRBD1 is a possible D gene (5 bases). The V gene lost 1 base and the J gene lost 14 bases, with 12 bases spanning the gap. In germline, CDR1 is MNHNS, CDR2 SASEGT. The CDR3 runs to 12 residues. As DNA, the CDR3 is TGTGCCAGCAGTGAAGAGGGGCTTGTAGAGTTCTTC. Translated: CASSEEGLVEFF.

The chain couples TRBV18 to TRBJ2-7; 9 nucleotides match TRBD1. CDR1 and CDR2 from the germline V gene are KGHSH and LQKENI. Trimming at V came to 4 bases and at J to 3 bases, leaving 10 bases not matched to a gene. The CDR3 has 16 residues. CDR3 amino acids: CASSRVRGTGFYEQYF. CDR3 DNA: TGTGCCAGCTCACGAGTTCGCGGGACAGGGTTCTACGAGCAGTACTTC.

The chain links TRBV27 to TRBJ2-2; D is unresolved. This CDR3 is built from 14 residues. V lost 6 bases to trimming and J lost 6 bases, with 14 bases between them. Germline V lookup: CDR1 MNHEY, CDR2 SMNVEV (reference sequence). The DNA of the CDR3 is TGTGCCAGCAGCCACACCTTTCTCGCCGGGGAGCTGTTTTTT. It translates to CASSHTFLAGELFF.

This chain joins TRBV9 and TRBJ2-2; 7 nucleotides line up with TRBD2. Trimming cost V 6 bases and J 6 bases; bases outside gene matches: 14. Germline V CDR1 and CDR2: SGDLS, YYNGEE. The CDR3 contains 16 residues. Here the CDR3 DNA reads TGTGCCAGCAACCTGTTGGGGGGACTACCTCCCGGGGAGCTGTTTTTT. It specifies CASNLLGGLPPGELFF.